This TCR beta chain originates from a study of radiation and T cells in renal cell carcinoma (TCRdb year 2020). Broadly, across the study: The samples were obtained from a clinical trial, where primary renal cell carcinomas were treated with 15 Gy stereotactic body radiation therapy and then removed by nephrectomy 4 weeks afterward. A total of roughly 3,900,000 unique CDR3 nucleotide sequences, encoding around 2.7 million unique CDR3 amino acid sequences, were found across all 53 samples. TCR beta sequencing covered some 55 samples in total, comprising around 25 tumors and approximately 27 peripheral blood samples. General study outcomes and caveats: Effects of radiation dose or scheduling on the TCR repertoire could not be addressed with the single-armed trial design. In blood, the top tumor clonotypes increased from baseline to 2 weeks after radiation and then shrank by 4 weeks, which suggests a temporary expansion of tumor-resident clones. Because pretreatment tumor biopsies were not available, the study could not determine whether clonotypes were already present within the tumor at baseline. Changes in the blood repertoire were not tracked past 4 weeks after treatment.

Points on this clone: Its target antigen remains unknown. Base quality data are lacking; no much larger clone is found one base away.

TCR beta libraries were generated from genomic DNA with the immunoSEQ kit, following the manufacturer's recommendations. To prepare the libraries, a first multiplex PCR with proprietary primers was run, followed by a second PCR that added unique barcodes, and a bead cleanup was done after each round. A kit-provided positive control reaction and a negative control reaction were included in every sample batch. The final libraries were assessed on an Agilent 4200 TapeStation D1000 ScreenTape, pooled by volume, and quantified by qPCR. Sequencing was performed on an Illumina NextSeq500 using a MidOutput 150-cycle cartridge, with 156 Read1 cycles, 15 Index1 cycles, and the kit custom primers. The pooled library was loaded at 1.0 pM with an approximately 21% PhiX control spike-in. On the authors' methods: Vendor-processed data were analyzed in R, with a clonotype defined as all T cells sharing the same CDR3 nucleotide sequence. For clone abundance analyses, frequencies were normalized to the 10,000 most abundant clones in each sample. Public T cell clones, averaging fewer than five per sample, were removed before analysis. Tumor-enriched and baseline blood-enriched clonotypes were defined by at least a 32-fold difference in abundance between compartments. Clonotypes expanded or contracted between blood time points were identified with a beta-binomial differential abundance model. Tumor-blood repertoire similarity was measured with the Baroni-Urbani and Buser coefficient, and groups were compared using two-tailed Wilcoxon tests in R. TCRdb took over this immuneACCESS table, retaining in-frame rearrangements with V and J assigned. Such tables are incomplete; in checked studies, under half of the missing clones stem from an unresolved V gene, and the remainder is unexplained. The DNA was the basis for D and trimming; V, J and clone size are from that table. The sample records 87,000 or so clones, approximately 86% of which are singletons. The biggest ten clones account for roughly 8% of the sample.

CDR1 and CDR2 (SGHNT, YENEEA) derive from the germline V gene. The CDR3 covers 18 residues, taking in both the cysteine and the phenylalanine. Just the 54-base CDR3 DNA is kept, in frame starting at base 1. V loses 5 bases of germline sequence and J loses 3 bases, and the interval between the two ends is 26 bases. The sample's time point label, decoded: baseline pretreatment blood. The sample's treatment or condition label, in plain terms: 15 Gy SBRT to primary tumor, nephrectomy 4 weeks later. To track tumor-enriched clonotypes, serial peripheral blood was sampled from radiation-treated patients at baseline and at 2 weeks and 4 weeks after SBRT. Every patient's renal cell carcinoma showed clear cell pathology. The QIAamp DNA Blood Mini Kit (Qiagen) was used to prepare genomic DNA for TCR sequencing. The analyses included just those samples that passed every quality control check.

This receptor was identified in a man in his forties or fifties with renal cell carcinoma. The sequencing here drew on blood, taken from a patient whose treatment included radiotherapy and nephrectomy. The sequence is built from TRBV11-3 and TRBJ2-7; the D segment is perhaps TRBD1 or TRBD2, each sharing 6 matched bases. Here is the DNA: TGTGCCAGCAGCCCCCGTCTAAGGGGGGCCCCTAAGCTCTACGAGCAGTACTTC. This sequence encodes CASSPRLRGAPKLYEQYF.